Below, 10 T cell receptor beta chains from the same sample are listed, as sequenced in a study of response to subunit inactivated influenza vaccine. TCRdb re-derived calls from the RT-PCR reads in MiXCR, one entry per CDR3 protein. The repertoire consists of 170,000 or so distinct CDR3 sequences, with around a tenth occurring once and the leading ten covering around 35%. The sample here was CD8+ T cells sorted from PBMCs, taken less than 30 months after vaccination. The receptors here all came from a man between 50 and 69 years old who received an inactivated influenza vaccine.

The chain links TRBV7-9 to TRBJ1-3; D unresolved. Trimming cost V 5 bases and J 2 bases, with 13 bases left between them. The length of the CDR3 is 15 residues. The germline gives CDR1 SEHNR, CDR2 FQNEAQ (reference sequence). The CDR3 DNA follows: TGTGCCAGCAGCCCCGGGTCCGTAGCTGGAAACACCATATATTTT. It is translated as CASSPGSVAGNTIYF.

The gene calls are TRBV12-3 or TRBV12-4 and TRBJ2-2; D is possibly TRBD1 or TRBD2 (6 bases each). This CDR3 contains 15 residues. The ends were cut back, 4 bases at V and 3 bases at J, with 12 bases in the middle. The CDR3 region is CASSSGQRDTGELFF. The CDR3, as DNA: TGTGCCAGCAGTTCTGGACAGCGGGACACCGGGGAGCTGTTTTTT.

This clonotype was seen ten or more times. The rearrangement joins TRBV4-3 to TRBJ2-2; no definite D call. Trimming removed 3 bases from V and 6 bases from J, with 14 bases in between. Germline lookup yields CDR1 LGHNA and CDR2 YSLEER. The CDR3 runs to 15 residues. CDR3 amino acids: CASSQDWGIAGELFF. As DNA, the CDR3 is TGCGCCAGCAGCCAGGATTGGGGTATCGCCGGGGAGCTGTTTTTT.

The chain uses TRBV5-1 and TRBJ2-3, with 13 bases identical to TRBD2. Looked up from germline, CDR1 is SGHRS and CDR2 is YFSETQ. The CDR3 consists of 18 residues. After removal of 1 base from V and 3 bases from J, the junction contained 8 bases not matched to a gene. The CDR3 nucleotides are TGCGCCAGCAGCTTGACCCCAAGGACTAGCGGGAGAACAGATACGCAGTATTTT. It translates to CASSLTPRTSGRTDTQYF.

This clonotype was observed at least ten times. The chain couples TRBV12-3 or TRBV12-4 to TRBJ2-5; the match to TRBD1 covers 7 bases. The CDR3 sequence is 15 residues long. With V trimmed by 2 bases and J by 2 bases, 5 bases remained unmatched. The CDR3 here is CASSLWGQPQETQYF. The CDR3 DNA sequence: TGTGCCAGCAGTTTATGGGGACAGCCACAAGAGACCCAGTACTTC.

The sample holds a few counts of this clonotype. The V and J genes are TRBV4-3 and TRBJ2-2; D not certain. This CDR3 is 15 amino acids long. Germline lookup yields CDR1 LGHNA and CDR2 YSLEER. V was cut by 4 bases and J by 3 bases, with 12 bases left in between. The CDR3 nucleotides read TGCGCCAGCAGCCCCCTCTGGGGTGACACCGGGGAGCTGTTTTTT. Protein product: CASSPLWGDTGELFF.

This clonotype was seen more than once but under ten times. The V call is TRBV5-6, the J call TRBJ2-1; 7 bases fit TRBD2. The CDR3 contains 11 residues. Germline assignment: CDR1 SGHDT and CDR2 YYEEEE. Trimming took 4 bases from V and 9 from J; bases not matched to a gene: 1. The CDR3 DNA follows: TGTGCCAGCAGCCCGGGGGGTGAGCAGTTCTTC. It yields the protein CASSPGGEQFF.

DNA for the CDR3: TGTGCCAGCAGTTACCAGACAGGGGGCGCGATCTATGCCGGCTACACCTTC. Protein product: CASSYQTGGAIYAGYTF. This chain uses TRBV27 with TRBJ1-2; 10 bases line up with TRBD1. CDR1 MNHEY and CDR2 SMNVEV come from the germline V gene (reference sequence). The CDR3 totals 17 residues. V trimming: 4 bases; J trimming: 8 bases; junction bases outside the gene matches: 16.

The chain carries TRBV12-3 or TRBV12-4 and TRBJ1-4; D might be TRBD1 (6 bases). CDR3 size: 15 residues. V shed 6 bases and J shed 3 bases, with 14 bases lying between them. Written as DNA, the CDR3 is TGTGCCAGCAGGTTCGCCGGGACACCTAATGAAAAACTGTTTTTT. This codes for CASRFAGTPNEKLFF.

The chain recombines TRBV29-1 with TRBJ2-5; D may be TRBD1 (6 bases). V was trimmed by 3 bases and J by 1 base, leaving 18 bases between them. The CDR3 has 16 amino acids. The germline CDR1 and CDR2 sequences are SQVTM and ANQGSEA. This CDR3 is CSVEGLMGTIQETQYF. CDR3 coding DNA: TGCAGCGTTGAGGGGTTGATGGGGACAATCCAAGAGACCCAGTACTTC.